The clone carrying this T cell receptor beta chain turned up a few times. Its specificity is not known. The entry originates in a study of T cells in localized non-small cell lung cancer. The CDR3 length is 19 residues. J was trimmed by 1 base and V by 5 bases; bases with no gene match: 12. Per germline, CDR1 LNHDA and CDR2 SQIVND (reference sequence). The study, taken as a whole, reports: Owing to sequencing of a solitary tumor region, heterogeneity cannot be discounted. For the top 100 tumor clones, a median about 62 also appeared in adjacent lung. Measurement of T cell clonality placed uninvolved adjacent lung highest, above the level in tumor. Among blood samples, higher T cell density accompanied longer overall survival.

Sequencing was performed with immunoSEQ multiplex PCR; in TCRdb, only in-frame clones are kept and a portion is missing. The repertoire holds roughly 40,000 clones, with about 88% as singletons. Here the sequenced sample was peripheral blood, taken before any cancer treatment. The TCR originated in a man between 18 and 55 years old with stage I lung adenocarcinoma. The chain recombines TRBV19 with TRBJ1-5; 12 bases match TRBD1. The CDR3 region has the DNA TGTGCCAGTAGTCCCCGGGACAGGGGGCTGAGGGGGAGCAATCAGCCCCAGCATTTT. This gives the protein CASSPRDRGLRGSNQPQHF. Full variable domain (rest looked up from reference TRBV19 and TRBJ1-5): DGGITQSPKYLFRKEGQNVTLSCEQNLNHDAMYWYRQDPGQGLRLIYYSQIVNDFQKGDIAEGYSVSREKKESFPLTVTSAQKNPTAFYLCASSPRDRGLRGSNQPQHFGDGTRLSIL.